The clone carrying this TCR beta chain was observed a handful of times. Germline V gives CDR1 LGHNA, CDR2 YNFKEQ. V was trimmed by 5 bases and J by 4 bases, leaving 17 bases between them. The CDR3 extends over 15 amino acids. The data were obtained in a study of blood T cell repertoires in COVID-19. In the study overall: Researchers got acute and convalescent COVID-19 samples from the United States, Italy and Spain.

Clones were sequenced by immunoSEQ multiplex PCR, and TCRdb holds only the in-frame ones, with some missing. The sample records just over 300,000 clones, about 87% being singletons. In terms of age and location, participants ranged from about 18 to 100 years and lived in about 25 US areas. Recovery among Cohort 3 donors was established by two negative PCRs, clearance, or symptom resolution. The TCR sequence derives from a young woman who had recovered from COVID-19. The rearrangement links TRBV4-2 to TRBJ1-1; D remains ambiguous. Sequencing used PBMCs or T cells enriched from blood (not recorded which). The CDR3 region has the DNA TGTGCCAGCAGCACAGCCAGAGGGAGCGGCACTGAAGCTTTCTTT. This gives the protein CASSTARGSGTEAFF.